A selection of T cell receptor beta chains follows, all from one sample in a study of blood T cell repertoires in COVID-19. TCRdb keeps only in-frame clones here, not all; method: immunoSEQ multiplex PCR. The sample has approximately 400,000 clones; approximately 90% are singletons. Specimen: peripheral blood. Every receptor here comes from a woman aged 45 to 65 with COVID-19, enrolled during active disease. Both conserved end residues are part of each CDR3. A D gene is named only where the DNA matches it firmly. For some rows the clone size is stated as once, few or many, or as a class when expanded; others skip it.

clone_size	v_call	d_call	j_call	cdr3_aa	cdr3_nt
NA	TRBV23-1	TRBD1	TRBJ2-1	CASSHTGAPISYNEQFF	TGCGCCAGCAGTCACACAGGGGCGCCCATCTCCTACAATGAGCAGTTCTTC
NA	TRBV6-5	TRBD1	TRBJ1-3	CASSRDRVTGNTIYF	TGTGCCAGCAGCCGGGACAGGGTAACTGGAAACACCATATATTTT
NA	TRBV24-1	NA	TRBJ2-1	CATSPTGTPDGNEQFF	TGTGCCACCAGTCCAACCGGGACACCGGATGGCAATGAGCAGTTCTTC
NA	TRBV19	NA	TRBJ2-2	CASKRTGTDYGELFF	TGTGCCAGTAAAAGGACAGGCACGGACTACGGGGAGCTGTTTTTT
NA	TRBV6-5	NA	TRBJ1-1	CASSYSPIGSTEAFF	TGTGCCAGCAGTTACTCCCCCATTGGGAGCACTGAAGCTTTCTTT
NA	TRBV3-1/TRBV3-2	NA	TRBJ2-5	CASSPQVVQETQYF	TGTGCCAGCAGCCCCCAGGTAGTCCAAGAGACCCAGTACTTC
NA	TRBV7-2	NA	TRBJ2-7	CASSSPPGIDYEQYF	TGTGCCAGCAGCTCCCCCCCGGGTATAGACTACGAGCAGTACTTC
NA	TRBV7-2	NA	TRBJ1-2	CASSTSANYGYTF	TGTGCCAGCAGCACGTCAGCTAACTATGGCTACACCTTC
NA	TRBV11-1	NA	TRBJ2-2	CASSFLEGTGELFF	TGTGCCAGCAGCTTCCTAGAGGGCACCGGGGAGCTGTTTTTT
NA	TRBV30	TRBD1	TRBJ1-2	CAWSAGGGQSYGYTF	TGTGCCTGGAGCGCCGGGGGGGGACAGTCCTATGGCTACACCTTC
NA	TRBV10-3	NA	TRBJ1-2	CAISDGDGYTF	TGTGCCATCAGTGACGGGGATGGCTACACCTTC
NA	TRBV5-1	TRBD1	TRBJ1-1	CASSLGAGTDRTEAFF	TGCGCCAGCAGCTTGGGAGCTGGGACAGATCGCACTGAAGCTTTCTTT
few	TRBV19	NA	TRBJ1-5	CASSPQAGGNQPQHF	TGTGCCAGTAGTCCCCAGGCAGGGGGCAATCAGCCCCAGCATTTT
NA	TRBV7-9	TRBD1	TRBJ1-1	CASSSAQGVAFF	TGTGCCAGCAGCTCCGCCCAGGGGGTGGCTTTCTTT
NA	TRBV30	NA	TRBJ2-7	CAWSVQTAEQYF	TGTGCCTGGAGTGTACAGACGGCGGAGCAGTACTTC
NA	TRBV18	NA	TRBJ1-6	CASSPRAPLFEDSPLHF	TGTGCCAGCTCACCGCGGGCCCCTCTTTTCGAAGATTCACCCCTCCACTTT
NA	TRBV25-1	NA	TRBJ1-1	CASSETRGGVSEAFF	TGTGCCAGCAGTGAAACCCGGGGGGGAGTATCTGAAGCTTTCTTT
NA	TRBV6-5	NA	TRBJ1-1	CASTPGPWDTEAFF	TGTGCCAGCACCCCAGGGCCCTGGGACACTGAAGCTTTCTTT
NA	TRBV30	TRBD2	TRBJ2-1	CAWASGLATNEQFF	TGTGCCTGGGCATCGGGACTAGCCACCAATGAGCAGTTCTTC
once	TRBV19	TRBD1	TRBJ1-1	CASSTRGTVVTEAFF	TGTGCCAGTAGTACAAGGGGGACAGTAGTGACTGAAGCTTTCTTT
once	TRBV6-5	NA	TRBJ1-2	CASSYSQGNYGYTF	TGTGCCAGCAGTTACTCACAGGGTAACTATGGCTACACCTTC
NA	TRBV12-3/TRBV12-4	NA	TRBJ2-5	CASSLIGETQYF	TGTGCCAGCAGTTTAATCGGAGAGACCCAGTACTTC
few	TRBV29-1	NA	TRBJ1-1	CSVVGDSTAGAEAFF	TGCAGCGTTGTTGGGGACTCTACGGCGGGGGCTGAAGCTTTCTTT